This is a list of T cell receptor beta chains from one sample in a study of T cell repertoires in cytomegalovirus infection. MiXCR, run by TCRdb on the reads, gives a single entry per CDR3 protein. Of fewer than 550,000 distinct CDR3 sequences in the sample, 30% to 40% were seen once. Sequenced: PBMCs. Receptors originate from a human donor in good health (CMV status not recorded). Some clones in this sample may be carry-over from other donors' samples. The CDR3 runs from the conserved cysteine through the conserved F or W. D genes are given only for firm matches.

j_gene | v_gene | d_gene | CDR3aa
TRBJ2-1 | TRBV7-9 | TRBD2 | CASSLRTAVTSGLTYNEQFF
TRBJ2-5 | TRBV2 | NA | CASSETGWMETQYF
TRBJ1-1 | TRBV6-5 | NA | CASSFTDTHTEAFF
TRBJ2-2 | TRBV5-5 | TRBD1 | CASSLWQGARRDGELFF
TRBJ2-1 | TRBV7-8 | TRBD2 | CASSSRGGLNEQFF
TRBJ2-5 | TRBV7-2 | NA | CASSFRGGPETQYF
TRBJ2-5 | TRBV20-1 | TRBD1 | CSATTGAEAETQYF
TRBJ1-1 | TRBV6-2/TRBV6-3 | NA | CASSLRDFNLKTEAFF
TRBJ2-5 | TRBV7-6 | TRBD1 | CASSRIGTGSPRRETQYF
TRBJ1-1 | TRBV14 | NA | CASSPLPKTVNTEAFF
TRBJ2-7 | TRBV7-2 | NA | CASSFQPGSSYAQYF
TRBJ1-2 | TRBV4-1 | TRBD1 | CASSQATRGSIYGYTF
TRBJ2-5 | TRBV6-2/TRBV6-3 | NA | CASSYGRTQYF
TRBJ1-2 | TRBV6-1 | TRBD1 | CASSEVTGGNYGYTF
TRBJ1-6 | TRBV7-2 | NA | CASSLRQSSPLHF